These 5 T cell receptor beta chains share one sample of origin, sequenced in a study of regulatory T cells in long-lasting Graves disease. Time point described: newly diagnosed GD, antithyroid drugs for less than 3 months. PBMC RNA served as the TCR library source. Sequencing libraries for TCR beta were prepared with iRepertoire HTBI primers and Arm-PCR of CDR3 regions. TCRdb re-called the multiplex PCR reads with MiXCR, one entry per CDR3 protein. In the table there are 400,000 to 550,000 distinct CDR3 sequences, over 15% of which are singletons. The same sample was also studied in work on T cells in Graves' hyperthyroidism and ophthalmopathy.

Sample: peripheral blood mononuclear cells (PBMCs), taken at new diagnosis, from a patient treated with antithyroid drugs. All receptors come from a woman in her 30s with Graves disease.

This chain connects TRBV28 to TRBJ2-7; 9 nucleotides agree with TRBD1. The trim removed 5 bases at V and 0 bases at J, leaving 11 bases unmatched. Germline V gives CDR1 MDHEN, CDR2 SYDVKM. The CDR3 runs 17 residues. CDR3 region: CASSRDRAVISSYEQYF. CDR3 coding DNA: TGTGCCAGCAGTCGGGACAGGGCCGTAATCAGCTCCTACGAGCAGTACTTC.

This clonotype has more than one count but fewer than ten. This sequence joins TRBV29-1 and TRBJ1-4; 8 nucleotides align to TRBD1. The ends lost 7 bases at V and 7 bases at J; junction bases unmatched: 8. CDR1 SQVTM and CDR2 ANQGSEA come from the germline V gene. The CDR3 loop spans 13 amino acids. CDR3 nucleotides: TGCAGCGCTGGACAGGGTTTTGGTGAAAAACTGTTTTTT. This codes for CSAGQGFGEKLFF.

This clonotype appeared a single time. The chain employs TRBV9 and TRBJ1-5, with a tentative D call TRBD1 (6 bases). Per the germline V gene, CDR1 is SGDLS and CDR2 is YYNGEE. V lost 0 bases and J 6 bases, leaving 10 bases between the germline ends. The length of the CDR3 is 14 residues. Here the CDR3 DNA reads TGTGCCAGCAGCGTAGGGGCAGGGGTTCAGCCCCAGCATTTT. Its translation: CASSVGAGVQPQHF.

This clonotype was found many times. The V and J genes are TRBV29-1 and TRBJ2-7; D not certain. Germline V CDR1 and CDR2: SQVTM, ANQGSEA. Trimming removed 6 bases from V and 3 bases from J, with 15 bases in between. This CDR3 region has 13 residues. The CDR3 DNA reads TGCAGCGTCACAAGGACGGAAAGCTACGAGCAGTACTTC. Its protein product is CSVTRTESYEQYF.

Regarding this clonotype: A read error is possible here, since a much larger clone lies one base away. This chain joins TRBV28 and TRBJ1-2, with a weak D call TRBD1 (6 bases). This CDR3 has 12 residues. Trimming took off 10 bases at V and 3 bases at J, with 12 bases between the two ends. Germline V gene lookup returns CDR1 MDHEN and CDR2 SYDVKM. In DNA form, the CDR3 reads TGTGCCAACAGGGAGGGCGACTATGGCTACACCTTC. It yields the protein CANREGDYGYTF.